One and the same sample provided the 8 T cell receptor beta chains below, sequenced in a study of T cell responses to AZD1222 COVID-19 vaccine. Sequencing was performed with immunoSEQ multiplex PCR; in TCRdb, only in-frame clones are kept and a portion is missing. The data show around 220,000 clones, approximately 94% seen once. The source material was peripheral blood, sampled 28 days after the second dose of the MenACWY control vaccine. The receptors come from an adult who received the MenACWY meningococcal vaccine as a control.

The chain links TRBV4-3 to TRBJ1-4; maybe TRBD1 (5 bases). The CDR3 loop spans 15 amino acids. Per the germline V gene, CDR1 is LGHNA and CDR2 is YSLEER. Between the trimmed V and J ends, which lost 0 bases and 3 bases, there was a span of 8 bases. The CDR3 sequence: CASSQEGVANEKLFF. As DNA, the CDR3 is TGCGCCAGCAGCCAAGAGGGGGTGGCTAATGAAAAACTGTTTTTT.

The V and J genes are TRBV30 and TRBJ2-7; no reliable D call. This CDR3 is 11 amino acids long. Germline lookup yields CDR1 GTSNPN and CDR2 SVGIG (reference sequence). The V and J ends lost 3 bases and 7 bases respectively, with 10 bases between them. CDR3 region: CAWSLGIEQYF. The CDR3 nucleotides are TGTGCCTGGAGCCTGGGGATAGAGCAGTACTTC.

J is TRBJ2-2 and V is TRBV7-2; D perhaps matches TRBD1 (5 bases). Germline CDR1 and CDR2: SGHTA and FQGNSA. V lost 1 base and J 6 bases, leaving 15 bases between the germline ends. The CDR3 contains 16 residues. The chain's CDR3 is CASSLVAGLVPGELFF. The CDR3 region has the DNA TGTGCCAGCAGCTTAGTTGCAGGGTTGGTCCCCGGGGAGCTGTTTTTT.

The chain links TRBV5-1 to TRBJ1-2, with 7 nucleotides matching TRBD1. Germline loops: CDR1 SGHRS, CDR2 YFSETQ. V lost 2 bases to trimming and J lost 4 bases; unmatched junction nucleotides: 11. This CDR3 is built from 16 residues. CDR3 in DNA: TGCGCCAGCAGCTTCGAGTCCGGGACAGAAGGCTATGGCTACACCTTC. Its protein product is CASSFESGTEGYGYTF.

The rearrangement links TRBV6-6 to TRBJ1-5; a weak D match, TRBD1 (5 bases). The V and J ends lost 6 bases and 0 bases respectively, with 27 bases between them. In germline, CDR1 is MNHNY, CDR2 SVGAGI (reference sequence). This CDR3 has 20 amino acids. The CDR3 nucleotides are TGTGCCAGCAGCCAAATGGGGTCGGGACGGACAACCTATAGCAATCAGCCCCAGCATTTT. This translates into CASSQMGSGRTTYSNQPQHF.

CDR3 region: CASRNTQYEKLFF. The CDR3, as DNA: TGTGCCAGCAGGAATACCCAGTATGAAAAACTGTTTTTT. The chain carries TRBV28 and TRBJ1-4, with D unclear. CDR3 length equals 13 residues. With 6 bases removed from V and 6 bases from J, the gap between germline ends came to 11 bases. The germline gives CDR1 MDHEN, CDR2 SYDVKM.

This sequence joins TRBV5-1 and TRBJ2-1; TRBD2 agrees at 8 bases. CDR1 and CDR2 (germline): SGHRS, YFSETQ. The CDR3 spans 15 residues. V lost 4 bases to trimming and J lost 2 bases; unmatched junction nucleotides: 5. CDR3 DNA: TGCGCCAGCAGCGTTACTAGCGGTACCTACAATGAGCAGTTCTTC. This gives the protein CASSVTSGTYNEQFF.

J is TRBJ1-2 and V is TRBV7-2; the D gene is possibly TRBD1 (5 bases). Trimming shortened V by 5 bases and J by 7 bases, and 26 bases separated the two germline ends. In germline, CDR1 is SGHTA, CDR2 FQGNSA. The CDR3 is 17 amino acids. This CDR3 reads CASSPSIRSGTLGGYTF. For the CDR3, the DNA is TGTGCCAGCAGCCCTAGCATCAGATCCGGGACTCTGGGTGGCTACACCTTC.